These T cell receptor beta chains were read from a single sample in a study of cytomegalovirus exposure and HLA in healthy donors. Profiled with immunoSEQ multiplex PCR; TCRdb holds only in-frame clones, not every one. The sample lists 190,000 or so clones, 80% occurring once. The sequenced material came from PBMCs. Every receptor here comes from a boy younger than 18 in good health and CMV-seronegative. CDR3s include the opening cysteine and the closing phenylalanine or tryptophan. The D gene is left open where the match is weak. Size is stated for part of the rows, as once, few or many counts, or as a class when the clone is expanded.

J	D	V	size	CDR3	DNA
TRBJ2-3	NA	TRBV19	NA	CASSIGGPTDTQYF	TGTGCCAGTAGTATAGGGGGCCCGACGGATACGCAGTATTTT
TRBJ1-2	TRBD1	TRBV11-1	NA	CASSPDRAGYTF	TGTGCCAGCAGCCCGGACAGGGCTGGCTACACCTTC
TRBJ1-4	TRBD1	TRBV28	NA	CASSLGLQGQKLFF	TGTGCCAGCAGTTTAGGCCTACAGGGGCAAAAACTGTTTTTT
TRBJ2-3	TRBD2	TRBV7-2	few	CASSPRTSGRTDTQYF	TGTGCCAGCAGCCCCAGGACTAGCGGACGCACAGATACGCAGTATTTT
TRBJ1-2	NA	TRBV7-9	NA	CASSWEDRSNYGYTF	TGTGCCAGCAGCTGGGAGGACCGCTCTAACTATGGCTACACCTTC
TRBJ2-7	TRBD1	TRBV18	NA	CASSPTVGTGTYEQYF	TGTGCCAGCTCACCAACTGTTGGGACAGGGACCTACGAGCAGTACTTC
TRBJ1-5	NA	TRBV5-8	NA	CASSLFSLFNQPQHF	TGTGCCAGCAGCTTGTTTAGTCTTTTCAATCAGCCCCAGCATTTT
TRBJ1-1	NA	TRBV30	few	CAWSKTENTEAFF	TGTGCCTGGAGTAAGACAGAGAACACTGAAGCTTTCTTT
TRBJ2-5	NA	TRBV11-2	NA	CASSWEQIQETQYF	TGTGCCAGCAGCTGGGAGCAGATCCAAGAGACCCAGTACTTC
TRBJ2-3	NA	TRBV11-2	NA	CASSLAGGPSSTDTQYF	TGTGCCAGCAGCCTCGCCGGGGGGCCGTCTAGCACAGATACGCAGTATTTT
TRBJ1-1	TRBD1	TRBV4-1	few	CASSPSRTGVNTEAFF	TGCGCCAGCAGCCCCTCCCGGACAGGGGTTAACACTGAAGCTTTCTTT
TRBJ1-1	NA	TRBV7-9	once	CASTYTGVSTEAFF	TGTGCCAGCACCTATACCGGGGTCTCCACTGAAGCTTTCTTT
TRBJ2-1	TRBD2	TRBV7-2	NA	CASSFSSGALSSYNEQFF	TGTGCCAGCAGCTTCTCTAGCGGGGCCCTGAGCTCCTACAATGAGCAGTTCTTC
TRBJ1-1	NA	TRBV6-6	NA	CASSYSSGTRLEAFF	TGTGCCAGCAGTTACTCTTCCGGGACAAGACTTGAAGCTTTCTTT
TRBJ1-1	TRBD1	TRBV10-3	NA	CAIRATWTGSNTEAFF	TGTGCCATCAGGGCTACATGGACAGGGTCGAACACTGAAGCTTTCTTT
TRBJ2-7	NA	TRBV4-3	few	CASSQDTGTLSYEQYF	TGCGCCAGCAGCCAAGATACCGGGACACTCTCCTACGAGCAGTACTTC
TRBJ2-7	TRBD2	TRBV7-9	NA	CASSPRTSLNEQYF	TGTGCCAGCAGCCCCCGGACTAGCCTCAACGAGCAGTACTTC
TRBJ2-7	TRBD1	TRBV25-1	NA	CASSARDRGSYEQYF	TGTGCCAGCAGTGCCCGGGACAGGGGATCCTACGAGCAGTACTTC
TRBJ2-7	NA	TRBV5-8	once	CASSLFSPGFDEQYF	TGTGCCAGCAGCTTGTTTTCCCCAGGGTTTGACGAGCAGTACTTC
TRBJ1-2	NA	TRBV6-5	NA	CASSSSFANYGYTF	TGTGCCAGCAGTTCGTCTTTCGCTAACTATGGCTACACCTTC
TRBJ1-5	NA	TRBV27	NA	CASSTDRYSNQPQHF	TGTGCCAGCAGTACAGACAGATATAGCAATCAGCCCCAGCATTTT
TRBJ2-7	NA	TRBV30	once	CAWSERAYSYEQYF	TGTGCCTGGAGTGAGCGGGCGTACTCCTACGAGCAGTACTTC
TRBJ2-7	NA	TRBV6-6	NA	CASSYSSPSSYEQYF	TGTGCCAGCAGTTACAGTTCTCCCAGCTCCTACGAGCAGTACTTC
TRBJ2-1	NA	TRBV6-5	NA	CASSPGVGPEQFF	TGTGCCAGCAGCCCCGGAGTGGGTCCGGAGCAGTTCTTC
TRBJ2-1	TRBD2	TRBV9	NA	CASSGGTSGQYNEQFF	TGTGCCAGCAGCGGGGGGACTAGCGGACAATACAATGAGCAGTTCTTC
TRBJ1-1	TRBD1	TRBV19	once	CASTPGQGRRPEAFF	TGTGCCAGTACCCCTGGACAGGGACGAAGGCCTGAAGCTTTCTTT
TRBJ1-4	NA	TRBV2	few	CASTRDTSTNEKLFF	TGTGCCAGCACCAGGGACACCTCAACTAATGAAAAACTGTTTTTT
TRBJ1-2	NA	TRBV4-1	NA	CASSQLQGSNYGYTF	TGCGCCAGCAGCCAATTACAGGGTTCTAACTATGGCTACACCTTC
TRBJ2-7	TRBD2	TRBV30	NA	CAWSVLVAGASREYF	TGTGCCTGGAGTGTACTAGTGGCGGGAGCCTCTAGAGAGTACTTC
TRBJ2-3	TRBD2	TRBV30	few	CAWTSGRSDTQYF	TGTGCCTGGACTAGCGGGAGGTCAGATACGCAGTATTTT
TRBJ1-5	TRBD1	TRBV6-1	NA	CASSEVTGWGDQPQHF	TGTGCCAGCAGTGAAGTGACAGGGTGGGGGGATCAGCCCCAGCATTTT
TRBJ1-5	NA	TRBV4-1	NA	CASSQVGGGNQPQHF	TGCGCCAGCAGCCAAGTAGGAGGGGGCAATCAGCCCCAGCATTTT
TRBJ1-4	TRBD1	TRBV19	NA	CAVAATGGDLGKLFF	TGTGCCGTTGCCGCGACAGGGGGCGACCTAGGAAAACTGTTTTTT
TRBJ1-1	NA	TRBV19	few	CASSLPVIGLNTEAFF	TGTGCCAGTAGTCTACCTGTGATTGGGCTGAACACTGAAGCTTTCTTT
TRBJ2-7	TRBD1	TRBV6-5	NA	CASSYGDSAYEQYF	TGTGCCAGCAGTTATGGGGACAGCGCCTACGAGCAGTACTTC
TRBJ1-5	NA	TRBV10-2	NA	CASSERQINQPQHF	TGCGCCAGCAGTGAGAGACAGATCAATCAGCCCCAGCATTTT
TRBJ1-2	NA	TRBV30	NA	CAWSVLAVGSYGYTF	TGTGCCTGGAGTGTACTCGCCGTCGGGAGCTATGGCTACACCTTC
TRBJ1-2	TRBD1	TRBV27	NA	CASSRTGGYGYTF	TGTGCCAGCAGTCGTACAGGGGGCTATGGCTACACCTTC
TRBJ2-3	NA	TRBV6-1	NA	CASSVLGLTDTQYF	TGTGCCAGCAGTGTCCTGGGCCTCACAGATACGCAGTATTTT
TRBJ2-1	TRBD2	TRBV6-4	NA	CASSGLAGDHNEQFF	TGTGCCAGCAGCGGACTAGCGGGGGATCACAATGAGCAGTTCTTC
TRBJ2-2	TRBD2	TRBV6-5	NA	CASSLRRGDTGELFF	TGTGCCAGCAGTTTGAGGCGGGGGGACACCGGGGAGCTGTTTTTT
TRBJ1-6	TRBD1	TRBV19	NA	CASMVSGQAIAPLHF	TGTGCCAGTATGGTATCCGGACAGGCGATAGCACCCCTCCACTTT
TRBJ2-1	TRBD1	TRBV2	few	CASTGPGQYNEQFF	TGTGCCAGCACGGGTCCGGGACAGTACAATGAGCAGTTCTTC
TRBJ2-7	NA	TRBV4-1	NA	CASSQIEGGSYEQYF	TGCGCCAGCAGCCAAATTGAAGGGGGCTCCTACGAGCAGTACTTC
TRBJ2-3	TRBD2	TRBV10-3	NA	CAIRLWTSGSTDTQYF	TGTGCCATCAGACTGTGGACTAGCGGGAGCACAGATACGCAGTATTTT
TRBJ1-5	NA	TRBV6-4	NA	CASSAGVGQPQHF	TGTGCCAGCAGTGCAGGGGTTGGTCAGCCCCAGCATTTT
TRBJ1-2	TRBD1	TRBV19	NA	CASCRGLNYGYTF	TGTGCCAGTTGCAGGGGGTTAAACTATGGCTACACCTTC
TRBJ1-1	TRBD1	TRBV19	NA	CASRTRDRGTEAFF	TGTGCCAGTAGAACCAGGGACAGGGGGACTGAAGCTTTCTTT
TRBJ1-3	NA	TRBV6-5	NA	CASSYGGGVSGNTIYF	TGTGCCAGCAGTTACGGTGGAGGGGTCTCTGGAAACACCATATATTTT